This T cell receptor (beta chain) was sequenced during a study of tumor-infiltrating lymphocytes in oesophageal squamous cell carcinoma. The CDR3 has 15 amino acids. Germline V gene data show CDR1 as SGHTA and CDR2 as FQGTGA. TCRdb used MiXCR to reprocess the PCR reads, holding one entry per CDR3 protein. Of some 15,000 distinct CDR3 sequences listed, 44% are singletons. Source material: blood. This chain connects TRBV7-3 to TRBJ2-1, with 8 bases identical to TRBD2. The end of the DNA is better explained by TRBJ2-5, so the J call may be wrong. The sequence was obtained from a female donor with esophageal squamous cell carcinoma. The CDR3 nucleotides read TGTGCCAGCAGCTTAAGCTCAACGGGGGGGGAGACCCAGTACTTC. This sequence encodes CASSLSSTGGETQYF.